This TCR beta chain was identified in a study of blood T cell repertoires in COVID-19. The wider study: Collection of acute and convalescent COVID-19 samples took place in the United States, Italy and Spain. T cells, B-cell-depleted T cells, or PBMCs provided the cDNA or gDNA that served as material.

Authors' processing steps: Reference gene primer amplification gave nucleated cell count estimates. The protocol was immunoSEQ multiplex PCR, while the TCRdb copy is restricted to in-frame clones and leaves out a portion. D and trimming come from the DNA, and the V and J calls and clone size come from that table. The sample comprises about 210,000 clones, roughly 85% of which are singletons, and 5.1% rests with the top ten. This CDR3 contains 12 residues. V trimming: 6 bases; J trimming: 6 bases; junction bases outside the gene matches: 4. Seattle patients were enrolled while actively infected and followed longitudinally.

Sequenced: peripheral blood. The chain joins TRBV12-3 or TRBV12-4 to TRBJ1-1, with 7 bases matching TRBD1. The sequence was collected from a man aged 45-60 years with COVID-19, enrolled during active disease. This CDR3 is CASSRQGSEAFF. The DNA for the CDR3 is TGTGCCAGCAGCAGACAGGGTTCTGAAGCTTTCTTT.